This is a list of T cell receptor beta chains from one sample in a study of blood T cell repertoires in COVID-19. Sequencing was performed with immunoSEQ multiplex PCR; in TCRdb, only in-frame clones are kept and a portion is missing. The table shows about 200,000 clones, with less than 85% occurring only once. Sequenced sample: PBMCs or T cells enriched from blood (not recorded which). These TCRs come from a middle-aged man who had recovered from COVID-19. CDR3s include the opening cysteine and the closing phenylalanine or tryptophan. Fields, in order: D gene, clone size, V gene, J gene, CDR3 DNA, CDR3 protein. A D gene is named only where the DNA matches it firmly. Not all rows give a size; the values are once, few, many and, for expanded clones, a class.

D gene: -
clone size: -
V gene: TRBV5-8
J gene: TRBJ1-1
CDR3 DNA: TGTGCCAGCAGGCCGGCCAGGGCGAACACTGAAGCTTTCTTT
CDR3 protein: CASRPARANTEAFF

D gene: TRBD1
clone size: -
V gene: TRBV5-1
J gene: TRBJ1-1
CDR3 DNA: TGCGCCAGCAGCTTGGGTCTAACCGGGACAGGGTATACTGAAGCTTTCTTT
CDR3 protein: CASSLGLTGTGYTEAFF

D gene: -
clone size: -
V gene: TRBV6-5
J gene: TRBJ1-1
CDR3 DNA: TGTGCCAGCAGTTTAGGGGCGGATCGAGCTTTCTTT
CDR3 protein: CASSLGADRAFF

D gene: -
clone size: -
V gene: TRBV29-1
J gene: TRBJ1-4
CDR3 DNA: TGCAGCGCTTCCGGGCAAAGGGGTCCAAATGAAAAACTGTTTTTT
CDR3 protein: CSASGQRGPNEKLFF

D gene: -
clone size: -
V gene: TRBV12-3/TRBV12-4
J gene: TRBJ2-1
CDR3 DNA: TGTGCCAGCAAAGAGGGCAATGAGCAGTTCTTC
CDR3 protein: CASKEGNEQFF

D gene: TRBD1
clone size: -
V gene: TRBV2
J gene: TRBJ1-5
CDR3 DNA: TGTGCCAGCACTAGGACAGGGGTCTACAATCAGCCCCAGCATTTT
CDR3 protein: CASTRTGVYNQPQHF

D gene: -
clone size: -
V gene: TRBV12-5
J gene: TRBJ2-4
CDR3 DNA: TGTGCTAGTGGTTTGCGGGATTTCGGAGCCAAAAACATTCAGTACTTC
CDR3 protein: CASGLRDFGAKNIQYF

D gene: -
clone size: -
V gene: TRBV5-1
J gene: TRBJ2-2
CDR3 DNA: TGCGCCAGCAGCTTGGGACAGTCGGGCACCGGGGAGCTGTTTTTT
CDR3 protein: CASSLGQSGTGELFF

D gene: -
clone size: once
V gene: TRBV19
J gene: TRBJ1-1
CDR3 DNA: TGTGCCAGTAGTATATTCGGGGAAGCTTTCTTT
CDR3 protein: CASSIFGEAFF

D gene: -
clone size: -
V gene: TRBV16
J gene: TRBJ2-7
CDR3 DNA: TGTGCCAGCAGCCAATCCGTTAGGGGCGAGCAGTACTTC
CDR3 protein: CASSQSVRGEQYF

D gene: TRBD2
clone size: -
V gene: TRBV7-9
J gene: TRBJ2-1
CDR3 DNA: TGTGCCGGACAGGGGGGGACTAGCGGGTACAATGAGCAGTTCTTC
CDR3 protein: CAGQGGTSGYNEQFF

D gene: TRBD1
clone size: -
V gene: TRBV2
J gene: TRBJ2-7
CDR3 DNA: TGTGCCAGTGTGACAACGGGACAGCTCTCCTACGAGCAGTACTTC
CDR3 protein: CASVTTGQLSYEQYF

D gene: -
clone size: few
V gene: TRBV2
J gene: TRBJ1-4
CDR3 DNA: TGTGCCAGCAGTGAAGCCCCCTACGATGAAAAACTGTTTTTT
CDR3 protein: CASSEAPYDEKLFF

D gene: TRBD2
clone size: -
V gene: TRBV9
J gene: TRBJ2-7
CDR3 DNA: TGTGCCAGCAGCGGCTCCGGGACTAGCGTCCACGAGCAGTACTTC
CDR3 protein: CASSGSGTSVHEQYF

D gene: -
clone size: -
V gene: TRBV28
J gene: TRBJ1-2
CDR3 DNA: TGTGCCAGCAGTTTATCTTACAGGGTCTATGGCTACACCTTC
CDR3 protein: CASSLSYRVYGYTF

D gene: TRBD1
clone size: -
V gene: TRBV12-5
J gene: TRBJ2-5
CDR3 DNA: TGTGCTAGTGGTTTGGGGACAGGGCCGCCGGAGACCCAGTACTTC
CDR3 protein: CASGLGTGPPETQYF

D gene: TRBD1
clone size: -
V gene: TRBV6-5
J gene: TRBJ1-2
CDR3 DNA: TGTGCCAGCAACCGGGACAGGGAAGCTTCTGGCTACACCTTC
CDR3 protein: CASNRDREASGYTF

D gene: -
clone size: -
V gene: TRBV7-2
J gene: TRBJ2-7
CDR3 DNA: TGTGCCAGCAGCTTAGTTGTGGGGGACTCTCAGGGGGCCTACGAGCAGTACTTC
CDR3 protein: CASSLVVGDSQGAYEQYF

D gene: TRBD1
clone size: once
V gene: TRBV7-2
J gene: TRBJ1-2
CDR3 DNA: TGTGCCAGCAGCTTAAAGAGACAGGGGAACGGCTACACCTTC
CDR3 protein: CASSLKRQGNGYTF

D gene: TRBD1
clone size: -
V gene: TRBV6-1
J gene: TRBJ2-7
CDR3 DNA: TGTGCCAGCAGTGAATATCGGGACAGGGTGTACGAGCAGTACTTC
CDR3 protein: CASSEYRDRVYEQYF

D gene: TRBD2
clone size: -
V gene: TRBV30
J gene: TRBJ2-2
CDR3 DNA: TGTGCCTGGAGTGTTAGCGGGAGAGTAACCGGGGAGCTGTTTTTT
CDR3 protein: CAWSVSGRVTGELFF

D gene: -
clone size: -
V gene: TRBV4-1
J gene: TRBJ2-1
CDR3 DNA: TGCGCCAGCAGCCAACCGTCTGCCCCTGAGGTTTATGAGCAGTTCTTC
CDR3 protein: CASSQPSAPEVYEQFF

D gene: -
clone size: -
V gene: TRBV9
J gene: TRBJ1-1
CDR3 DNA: TGTGCCAGCAGCGTTACCGACAGTAACACTGAAGCTTTCTTT
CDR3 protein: CASSVTDSNTEAFF

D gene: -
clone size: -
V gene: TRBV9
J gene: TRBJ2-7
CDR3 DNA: TGTGCCAGCAGCGTAGGAGGTGGGAGACCTCATTACGAGCAGTACTTC
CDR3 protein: CASSVGGGRPHYEQYF

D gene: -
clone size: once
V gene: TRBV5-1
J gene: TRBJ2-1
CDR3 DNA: TGCGCCAGCACCTTATTGCCCCCGGGGCCGGGAGCTACCCATGAGCAGTTCTTC
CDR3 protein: CASTLLPPGPGATHEQFF

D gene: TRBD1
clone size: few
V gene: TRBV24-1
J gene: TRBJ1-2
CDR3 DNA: TGTGCCACCAGTGACCACCTAGGGGGCCATGGCTACACCTTC
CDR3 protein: CATSDHLGGHGYTF

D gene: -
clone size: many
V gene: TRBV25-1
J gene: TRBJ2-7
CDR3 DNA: TGTGCCAGCAGTGAAGGCGGCAGCGGCGAGCAGTACTTC
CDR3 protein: CASSEGGSGEQYF

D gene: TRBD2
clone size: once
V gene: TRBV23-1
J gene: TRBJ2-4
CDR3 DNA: TGCGCCAGCAGTCAATCGACAGCTAGCGGGAGGTGGTCCAAAAACATTCAGTACTTC
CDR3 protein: CASSQSTASGRWSKNIQYF

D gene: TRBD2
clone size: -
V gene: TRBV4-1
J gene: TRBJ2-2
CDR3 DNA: TGCGCCAGCAGCCAATCCGGACTAGTTCCCGGGGAGCTGTTTTTT
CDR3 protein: CASSQSGLVPGELFF

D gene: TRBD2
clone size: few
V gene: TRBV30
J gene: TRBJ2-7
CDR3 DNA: TGTGCCTGGAGGCTAGCGGGGCCGGGGGAGCAGTACTTC
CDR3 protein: CAWRLAGPGEQYF

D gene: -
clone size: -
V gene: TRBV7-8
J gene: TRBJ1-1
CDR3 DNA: TGTGCCAGCAGCCCGCGACAGCCGAACACTGAAGCTTTCTTT
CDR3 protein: CASSPRQPNTEAFF

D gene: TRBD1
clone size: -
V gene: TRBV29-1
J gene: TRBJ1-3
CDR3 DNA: TGCAGCGTTGAAGAGACAGGGGTTGGAAACACCATATATTTT
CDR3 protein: CSVEETGVGNTIYF

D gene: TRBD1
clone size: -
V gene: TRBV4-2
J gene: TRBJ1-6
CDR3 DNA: TGTGCCAGCAGCCAAACAGGGGGCTCTGGGGAACCCCTCCACTTT
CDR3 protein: CASSQTGGSGEPLHF

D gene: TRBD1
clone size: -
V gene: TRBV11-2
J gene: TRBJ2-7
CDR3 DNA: TGTGCCAGCAGCCCAGGGACAGGGAACTACGAGCAGTACTTC
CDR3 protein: CASSPGTGNYEQYF

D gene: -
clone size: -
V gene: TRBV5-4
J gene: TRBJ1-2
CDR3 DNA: TGTGCCAGCAGCTTGGAGACGAGGAGTGGCTACACCTTC
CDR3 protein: CASSLETRSGYTF

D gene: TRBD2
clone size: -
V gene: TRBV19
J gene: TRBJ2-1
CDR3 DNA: TGTGCCAGTAGTATGGGTAGCGGGAGCCGTGGTGAGCAGTTCTTC
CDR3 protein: CASSMGSGSRGEQFF

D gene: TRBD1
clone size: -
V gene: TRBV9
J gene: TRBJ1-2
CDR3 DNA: TGTGCCAGCAGCGTAGGGGACAGTTGGCCTTATGGCTACACCTTC
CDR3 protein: CASSVGDSWPYGYTF

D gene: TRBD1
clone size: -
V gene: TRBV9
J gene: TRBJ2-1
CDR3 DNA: TGTGCCAGCAGCGACCGACAGGGCCCCTACAATGAGCAGTTCTTC
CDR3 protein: CASSDRQGPYNEQFF

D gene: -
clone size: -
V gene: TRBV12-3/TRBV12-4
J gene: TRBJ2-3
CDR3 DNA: TGTGCCAGCAGTTTACAGGTCCATACGCAGTATTTT
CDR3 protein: CASSLQVHTQYF

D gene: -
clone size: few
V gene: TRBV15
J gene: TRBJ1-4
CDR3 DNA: TGTGCCACCAGCAGAGATAGCGCAGCTAATGAAAAACTGTTTTTT
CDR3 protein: CATSRDSAANEKLFF

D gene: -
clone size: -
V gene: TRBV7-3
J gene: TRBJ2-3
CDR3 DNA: TGTGCCAGCAGCTTCTCGGGATTTTCCCTCGGTACGCAGTATTTT
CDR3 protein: CASSFSGFSLGTQYF

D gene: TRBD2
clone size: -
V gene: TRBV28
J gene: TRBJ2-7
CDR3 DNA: TGTGCCAGCAGTGGCGGGAGGTCCCAAGAATACGGGTACGAGCAGTACTTC
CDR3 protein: CASSGGRSQEYGYEQYF

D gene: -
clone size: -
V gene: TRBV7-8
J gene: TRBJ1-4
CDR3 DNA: TGTGCCAGCAGCCCCGCGACAGCCCTTAATGAAAAACTGTTTTTT
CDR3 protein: CASSPATALNEKLFF

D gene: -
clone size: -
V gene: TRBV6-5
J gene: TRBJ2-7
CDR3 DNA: TGTGCCAGCAGTTATGGTGGAGGGACCTACGAGCAGTACTTC
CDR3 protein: CASSYGGGTYEQYF

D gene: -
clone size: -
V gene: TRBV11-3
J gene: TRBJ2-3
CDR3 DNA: TGTGCCAGCAGCACACAGGGCACAGATACGCAGTATTTT
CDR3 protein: CASSTQGTDTQYF

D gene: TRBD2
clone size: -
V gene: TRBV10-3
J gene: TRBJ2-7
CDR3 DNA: TGTGCCATCAGTGGGGGTGGTGGTAGCGGGACATACGAGCAGTACTTC
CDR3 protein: CAISGGGGSGTYEQYF

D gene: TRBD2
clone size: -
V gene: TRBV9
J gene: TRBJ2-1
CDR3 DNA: TGTGCCAGCAGCGTGAGACTAGCGGGAGGGAAAAATGAGCAGTTCTTC
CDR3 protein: CASSVRLAGGKNEQFF

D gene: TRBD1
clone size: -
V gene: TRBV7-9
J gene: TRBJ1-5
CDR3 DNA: TGTGCCAGCAGCCCACAGGGACAGCGTAGCAATCAGCCCCAGCATTTT
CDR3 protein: CASSPQGQRSNQPQHF